The following is a T cell receptor (beta chain) sequence with its context. What it binds is not known. This entry belongs to a study of B cell selection in AIRE deficiency. Regarding the study as a whole: CDR3s were shorter in shared Treg sequences, reflecting few non-templated nucleotide insertions. Around 30% of healthy-shared Treg sequences were found among patient Tconv cells.

With 5 bases clipped from V and 6 bases from J, the junction kept 12 bases outside the gene matches. Germline CDR1 reads SGHAT; CDR2 reads FQNNGV. The length of the CDR3 is 16 residues. Per the authors' pipeline: Conventional T cell pools: roughly 9.9x10^4 distinct patient, 130,000 to 150,000 donor TCRbeta sequences. Some clones are missing from TCRdb's copy, which holds only in-frame ones; the method was immunoSEQ multiplex PCR. Clonal size and the V and J genes are those of that table, whereas D and trimming came from the DNA. The sample lists under 30,000 clones, nearly 97% occurring once. Conventional CD4 T cells were sorted as CD4+CD127+ cells.

This clonotype was obtained from a human donor in good health. V gene TRBV11-2 combines with J gene TRBJ2-5, with 10 bases identical to TRBD2. The specimen was CD4+CD127+ conventional T cells sorted from PBMCs. CDR3 coding DNA: TGTGCCAGCAGCGACCCTAGCGGGGGAACCTCTAAGACCCAGTACTTC. Its protein is CASSDPSGGTSKTQYF.